This T cell receptor beta chain is drawn from a study of T cell repertoires in cytomegalovirus infection. From germline, CDR1 is SEHNR and CDR2 FQNEAQ (reference sequence). V trimming: 5 bases; J trimming: 4 bases; junction bases outside the gene matches: 8. The CDR3 length is 15 residues. Each CDR3 protein gets one entry after TCRdb re-called the reads with MiXCR. The sample lists hundreds of thousands of distinct CDR3 sequences, around 30% occurring once. The study, taken as a whole, reports: Using cumulative public TCR beta family frequency, the authors identified those who carried CMV together with the relevant HLA.

A word on this clonotype: Its specificity is not known.

The specimen was cultured PBMCs, collected from culture after CMV antigen stimulation. This sequence was found in a human donor in good health (CMV status not recorded). Some clones in this sample may be carry-over from other donors' samples. This chain connects TRBV7-9 to TRBJ1-3, with 7 bases aligning to TRBD1. The DNA for the CDR3 is TGTGCCAGCAGCCCAAAGACAGGGAAAGGAAACACCATATATTTT. Protein product: CASSPKTGKGNTIYF.